This entry is about one T cell receptor beta chain. This record belongs to a study of blood T cell repertoires in COVID-19. At the level of the study: Spain, Italy and the United States supplied samples that represented acute and convalescent COVID-19. T cells, B-cell-depleted T cells, or PBMCs supplied cDNA or gDNA.

V lost 5 bases and J lost 4; bases outside the gene matches: 7. Germline CDR1 reads PRHDT; CDR2 reads FYEKMQ (reference sequence). The CDR3 runs to 15 residues. Original processing notes: Nucleated cell number was recorded as an estimate derived from reference gene primer amplification. TCRdb's copy holds only in-frame clones and misses some; the assay was immunoSEQ multiplex PCR. V and J calls and clone size are copied from that table; D and trimming were computed from the DNA. The table has around 340,000 clones, around four fifths seen once. The chain has TRBV13 and TRBJ1-1; TRBD1 aligns across 10 bases. Sample: peripheral blood. The sequence was collected from a man aged 30 to 45 with active or convalescent COVID-19. For the CDR3, the DNA is TGTGCCAGCAGCCCCCGGACAGGGGGGAGCACTGAAGCTTTCTTT. Translating it yields CASSPRTGGSTEAFF.